This is a list of T cell receptor beta chains from one sample in a study of cytomegalovirus exposure and HLA in healthy donors. The assay was immunoSEQ multiplex PCR, and TCRdb's table has in-frame clones only and misses some. Of roughly 90,000 clones detected, 78% appear once; the ten largest clones hold roughly 4.5%. Sequences were obtained from PBMCs. All receptors come from a middle-aged woman in good health and CMV-seropositive. Each CDR3 is given with its conserved first and last residue. D genes are given only for firm matches. Clone size is stated in some rows and not others, as once, few, many or a class when expanded.

TRBV29-1,-,TRBJ1-2,-,TGCAGCGTTGAACATGGCAGGGGAAATGGCTACACCTTC,CSVEHGRGNGYTF
TRBV2,TRBD1,TRBJ1-1,-,TGTGCCAGCAGTGAGTACAGGGGGGGGACTGAAGCTTTCTTT,CASSEYRGGTEAFF
TRBV7-3,-,TRBJ2-1,-,TGTGCCAGCAGCTTAGCCGGACTAACTGACAATGAGCAGTTCTTC,CASSLAGLTDNEQFF
TRBV7-7,-,TRBJ2-1,once,TGTGCTAGCAGCTTAGAGGGTAGCGGCAATGAGCAGTTCTTC,CASSLEGSGNEQFF
TRBV7-9,TRBD2,TRBJ2-1,few,TGTGCCAGCAGCGAGATGGGACTAGCGGATTACAATGAGCAGTTCTTC,CASSEMGLADYNEQFF
TRBV30,-,TRBJ2-4,-,TGTGCCTGGAGCGTCCAGAAAAACATTCAGTACTTC,CAWSVQKNIQYF
TRBV28,-,TRBJ2-7,-,TGTGCCAGCAGCGGCGGCAGGGGTATTGAGCAGTACTTC,CASSGGRGIEQYF
TRBV30,-,TRBJ1-4,once,TGTGCCTGGAGTTGGACGGGGTTGGGTGAAAAACTGTTTTTT,CAWSWTGLGEKLFF
TRBV11-3,-,TRBJ2-7,-,TGTGCCAGCAGCTTCGGCAGGGGTACCTACGAGCAGTACTTC,CASSFGRGTYEQYF
TRBV5-8,-,TRBJ2-7,-,TGTGCCAGCAGCTTGCGCGGGATTTACGAGCAGTACTTC,CASSLRGIYEQYF
TRBV27,TRBD1,TRBJ1-2,-,TGTGCCAGCAGTCCCATTTCCGGGACAGGGTCTCGGAGTGGCTACACCTTC,CASSPISGTGSRSGYTF
TRBV11-2,-,TRBJ2-2,-,TGTGCCAGCAGCCCTCTAAAGACCGGGGAGCTGTTTTTT,CASSPLKTGELFF
TRBV28,-,TRBJ2-7,-,TGTGCCAGCAGTCCCGGGACTGGAGAATACGAGCAGTACTTC,CASSPGTGEYEQYF
TRBV27,-,TRBJ2-7,-,TGTGCCAGCAGTTTATCCCGGCCTAGTTGGAGCTCCTACGAGCAGTACTTC,CASSLSRPSWSSYEQYF